Here is one T cell receptor beta chain with its context. Its antigen is undetermined. The data belong to a study of T cell responses to AZD1222 COVID-19 vaccine. Findings of the study overall: Only a handful of individuals given AZD1222 were seropositive at baseline.

Germline V gene sequence: CDR1 MNHEY, CDR2 SVGAGI. There are 15 residues in the CDR3. V lost 6 bases to trimming and J lost 1 base; unmatched junction nucleotides: 4. TCRdb keeps only in-frame clones here, not all; method: immunoSEQ multiplex PCR. In the table there are around 80,000 clones, roughly 90% of which are singletons. Sequences were derived from peripheral blood, sampled 28 days after the second AZD1222 dose. The rearrangement uses TRBV6-5 and TRBJ2-2; 8 nucleotides agree with TRBD1. This TCR was sampled from an adult who received the AZD1222 COVID-19 vaccine. Written as DNA, the CDR3 is TGTGCCAGCAGAACAGGGGGAGTGAACACCGGGGAGCTGTTTTTT. Protein product: CASRTGGVNTGELFF.